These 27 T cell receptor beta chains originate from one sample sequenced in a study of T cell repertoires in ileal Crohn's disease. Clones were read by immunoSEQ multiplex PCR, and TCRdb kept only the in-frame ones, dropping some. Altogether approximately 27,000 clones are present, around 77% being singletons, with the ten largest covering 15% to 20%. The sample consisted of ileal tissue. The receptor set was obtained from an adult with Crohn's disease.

CDR3 sequence reads: CASSLGQTSYGYTF. The CDR3 DNA reads TGCGCCAGCAGCCTGGGACAGACTAGCTATGGCTACACCTTC. This sequence joins TRBV5-1 and TRBJ1-2; TRBD1 matches at 7 bases. V gave up 4 bases and J gave up 4 bases; unmatched junction bases: 7. Germline CDR1 SGHRS, CDR2 YFSETQ. The CDR3 has 14 residues. The whole variable domain, filled in from reference TRBV5-1 and TRBJ1-2, reads KAGVTQTPRYLIKTRGQQVTLSCSPISGHRSVSWYQQTPGQGLQFLFEYFSETQRNKGNFPGRFSGRQFSNSRSEMNVSTLELGDSALYLCASSLGQTSYGYTFGSGTRLTVV.

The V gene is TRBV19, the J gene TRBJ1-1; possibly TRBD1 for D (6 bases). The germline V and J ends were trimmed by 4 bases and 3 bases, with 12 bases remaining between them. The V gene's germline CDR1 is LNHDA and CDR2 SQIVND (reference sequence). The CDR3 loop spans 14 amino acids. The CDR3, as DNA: TGTGCCAGTAGTACTCGGACAGCCTACACTGAAGCTTTCTTT. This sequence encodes CASSTRTAYTEAFF. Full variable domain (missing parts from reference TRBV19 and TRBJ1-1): DGGITQSPKYLFRKEGQNVTLSCEQNLNHDAMYWYRQDPGQGLRLIYYSQIVNDFQKGDIAEGYSVSREKKESFPLTVTSAQKNPTAFYLCASSTRTAYTEAFFGQGTRLTVV.

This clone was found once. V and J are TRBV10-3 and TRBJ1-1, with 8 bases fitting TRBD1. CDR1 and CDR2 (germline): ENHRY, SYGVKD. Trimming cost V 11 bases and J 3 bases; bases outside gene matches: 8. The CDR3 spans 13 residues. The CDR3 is CAGQQGVYTEAFF. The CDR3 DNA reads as TGTGCCGGGCAACAGGGGGTCTACACTGAAGCTTTCTTT.

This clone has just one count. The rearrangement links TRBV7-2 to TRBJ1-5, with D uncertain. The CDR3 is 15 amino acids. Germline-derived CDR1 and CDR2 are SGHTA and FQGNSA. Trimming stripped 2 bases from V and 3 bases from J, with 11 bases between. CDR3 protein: CASSLRSAPNQPQHF. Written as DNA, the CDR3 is TGTGCCAGCAGCTTAAGGAGCGCCCCCAATCAGCCCCAGCATTTT. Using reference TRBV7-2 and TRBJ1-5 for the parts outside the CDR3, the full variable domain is GAGVSQSPSNKVTEKGKDVELRCDPISGHTALYWYRQSLGQGLEFLIYFQGNSAPDKSGLPSDRFSAERTGGSVSTLTIQRTQQEDSAVYLCASSLRSAPNQPQHFGDGTRLSIL.

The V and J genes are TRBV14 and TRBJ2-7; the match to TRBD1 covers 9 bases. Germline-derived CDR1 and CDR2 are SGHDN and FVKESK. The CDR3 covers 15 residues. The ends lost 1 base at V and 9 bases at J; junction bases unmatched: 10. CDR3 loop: CASSQGGLDRGVQYF. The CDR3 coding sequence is TGTGCCAGCAGCCAAGGGGGGTTGGACAGGGGCGTGCAGTACTTC.

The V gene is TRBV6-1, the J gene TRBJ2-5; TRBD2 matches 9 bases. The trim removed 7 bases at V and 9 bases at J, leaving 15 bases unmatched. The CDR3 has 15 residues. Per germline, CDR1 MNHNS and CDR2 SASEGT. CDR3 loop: CASTGNSGRGEAQYF. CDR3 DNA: TGTGCCAGCACGGGAAATAGCGGGAGAGGGGAGGCCCAGTACTTC.

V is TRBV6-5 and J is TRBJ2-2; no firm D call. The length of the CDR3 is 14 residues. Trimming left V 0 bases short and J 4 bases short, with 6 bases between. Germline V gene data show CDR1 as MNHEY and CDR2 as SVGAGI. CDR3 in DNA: TGTGCCAGCAGTTACTCCCCTGTCACCGGGGAGCTGTTTTTT. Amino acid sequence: CASSYSPVTGELFF.

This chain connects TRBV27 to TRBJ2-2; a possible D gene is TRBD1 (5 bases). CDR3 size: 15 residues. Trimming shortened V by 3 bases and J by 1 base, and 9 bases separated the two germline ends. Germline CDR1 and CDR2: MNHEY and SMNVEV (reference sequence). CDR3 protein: CASSLSGWNTGELFF. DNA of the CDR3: TGTGCCAGCAGTTTGTCAGGGTGGAACACCGGGGAGCTGTTTTTT.

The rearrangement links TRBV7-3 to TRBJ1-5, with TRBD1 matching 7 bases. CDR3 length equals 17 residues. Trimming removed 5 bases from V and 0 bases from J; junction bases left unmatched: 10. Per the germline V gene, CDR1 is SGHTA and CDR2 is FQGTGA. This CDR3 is CASSPGQETNSNQPQHF. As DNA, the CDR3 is TGTGCCAGCAGCCCTGGACAGGAAACTAATAGCAATCAGCCCCAGCATTTT.

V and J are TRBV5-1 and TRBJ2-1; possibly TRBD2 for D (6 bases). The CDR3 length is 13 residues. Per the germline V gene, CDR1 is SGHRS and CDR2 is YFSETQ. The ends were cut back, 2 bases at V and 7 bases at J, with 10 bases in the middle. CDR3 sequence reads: CASSFVGGNEQFF. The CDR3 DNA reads TGCGCCAGCAGCTTTGTTGGGGGGAATGAGCAGTTCTTC.

The CDR3 sequence: CASSLELLSGNTIYF. The CDR3 bases are TGTGCCAGCAGCTTGGAGCTTCTCTCTGGAAACACCATATATTTT. The chain links TRBV11-1 to TRBJ1-3; D not resolved. With 3 bases removed from V and 0 bases from J, the gap between germline ends came to 9 bases. Germline CDR1 is SGHAT and CDR2 is FQDESV (reference sequence). The CDR3 is 15 amino acids.

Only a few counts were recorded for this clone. As DNA, the CDR3 is TGTGCCAGCAGCTCGAGGGAGCCTTATGGTGAAGCTTTCTTT. As protein: CASSSREPYGEAFF. The chain has TRBV7-2 and TRBJ1-1; D is uncertain. CDR1 SGHTA and CDR2 FQGNSA come from the germline V gene. The V end was cut by 4 bases, the J end by 7 bases, with 16 bases between. The CDR3 covers 14 residues. The whole variable domain, filled in from reference TRBV7-2 and TRBJ1-1, reads GAGVSQSPSNKVTEKGKDVELRCDPISGHTALYWYRQSLGQGLEFLIYFQGNSAPDKSGLPSDRFSAERTGGSVSTLTIQRTQQEDSAVYLCASSSREPYGEAFFGQGTRLTVV.

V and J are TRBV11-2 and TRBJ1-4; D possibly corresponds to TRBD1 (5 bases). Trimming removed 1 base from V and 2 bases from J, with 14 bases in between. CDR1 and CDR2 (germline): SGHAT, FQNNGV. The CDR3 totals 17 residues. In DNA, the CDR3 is TGTGCCAGCAGCTTAGGGGTTGGGGGGAGGACTAATGAAAAACTGTTTTTT. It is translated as CASSLGVGGRTNEKLFF.

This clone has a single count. The CDR3 coding sequence is TGTGCCAGCAGCGTAGCGGTCGAGAACACCGGGGAGCTGTTTTTT. It is translated as CASSVAVENTGELFF. The V call is TRBV9, the J call TRBJ2-2; D call uncertain. There are 15 residues in the CDR3. The V and J ends lost 0 bases and 1 base respectively, with 7 bases between them. CDR1 and CDR2 (germline): SGDLS, YYNGEE. The whole variable domain, remainder taken from reference TRBV9 and TRBJ2-2, is DSGVTQTPKHLITATGQRVTLRCSPRSGDLSVYWYQQSLDQGLQFLIQYYNGEERAKGNILERFSAQQFPDLHSELNLSSLELGDSALYFCASSVAVENTGELFFGEGSRLTVL.

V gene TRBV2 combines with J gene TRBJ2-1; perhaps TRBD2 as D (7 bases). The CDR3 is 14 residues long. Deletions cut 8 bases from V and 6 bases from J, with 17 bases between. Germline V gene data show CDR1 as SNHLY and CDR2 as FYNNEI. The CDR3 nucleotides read TGTGCCAGCGGGGGGGCCGGGATCAGCAATGAGCAGTTCTTC. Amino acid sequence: CASGGAGISNEQFF.

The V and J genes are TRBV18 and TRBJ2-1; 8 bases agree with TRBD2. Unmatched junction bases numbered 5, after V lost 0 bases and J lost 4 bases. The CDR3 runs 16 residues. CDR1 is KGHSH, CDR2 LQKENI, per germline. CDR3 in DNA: TGTGCCAGCTCACCACCTTTAGCGGGACTATACAATGAGCAGTTCTTC. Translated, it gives CASSPPLAGLYNEQFF.

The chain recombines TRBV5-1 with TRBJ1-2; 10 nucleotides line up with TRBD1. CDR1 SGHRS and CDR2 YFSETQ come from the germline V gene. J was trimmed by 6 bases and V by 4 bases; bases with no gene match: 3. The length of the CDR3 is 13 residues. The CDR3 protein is CASSGTGVDGYTF. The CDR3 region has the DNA TGCGCCAGCAGCGGGACAGGGGTGGATGGCTACACCTTC. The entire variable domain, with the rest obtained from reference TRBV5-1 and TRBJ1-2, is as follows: KAGVTQTPRYLIKTRGQQVTLSCSPISGHRSVSWYQQTPGQGLQFLFEYFSETQRNKGNFPGRFSGRQFSNSRSEMNVSTLELGDSALYLCASSGTGVDGYTFGSGTRLTVV.

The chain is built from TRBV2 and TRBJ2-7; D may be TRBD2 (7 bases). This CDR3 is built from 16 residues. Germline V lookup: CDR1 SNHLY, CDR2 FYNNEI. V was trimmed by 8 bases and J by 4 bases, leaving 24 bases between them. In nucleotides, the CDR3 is TGTGCCAGCGCCGCGGGGGCTGGGGGAGTCGTTTACGAGCAGTACTTC. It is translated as CASAAGAGGVVYEQYF.

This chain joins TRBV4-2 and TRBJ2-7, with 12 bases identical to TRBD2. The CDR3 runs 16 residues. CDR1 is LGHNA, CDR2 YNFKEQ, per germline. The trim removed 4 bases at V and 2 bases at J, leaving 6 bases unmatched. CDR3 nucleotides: TGTGCCAGCAGCCTGATGGGACTAGCGGGCCCCTACGAGCAGTACTTC. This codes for CASSLMGLAGPYEQYF.

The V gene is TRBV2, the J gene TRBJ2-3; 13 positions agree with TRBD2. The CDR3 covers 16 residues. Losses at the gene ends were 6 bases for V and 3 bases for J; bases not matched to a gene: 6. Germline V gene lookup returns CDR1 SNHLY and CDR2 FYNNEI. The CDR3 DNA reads TGTGCCAGCAGCGGACTAGCGGGGGCCATAACAGATACGCAGTATTTT. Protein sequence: CASSGLAGAITDTQYF.

CDR3 sequence (DNA): TGTGCCAGCAGCTTTATAGGACTAGCGGGTAATGAGCAGTTCTTC. Translated, it gives CASSFIGLAGNEQFF. The chain couples TRBV7-9 to TRBJ2-1, with 11 bases fitting TRBD2. The V gene's germline CDR1 is SEHNR and CDR2 FQNEAQ (reference sequence). This CDR3 is 15 amino acids long. The ends lost 3 bases at V and 7 bases at J; junction bases unmatched: 5.

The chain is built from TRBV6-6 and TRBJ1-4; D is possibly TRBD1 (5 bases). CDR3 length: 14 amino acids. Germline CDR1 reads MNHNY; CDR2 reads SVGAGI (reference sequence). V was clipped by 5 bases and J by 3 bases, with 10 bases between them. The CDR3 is CASSLTVSNEKLFF. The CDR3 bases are TGTGCCAGCAGTCTGACAGTTTCTAATGAAAAACTGTTTTTT.

The CDR3 is CASSPAGGSTDTQYF. In nucleotides, the CDR3 is TGTGCCAGCAGTCCTGCGGGAGGGTCCACAGATACGCAGTATTTT. The chain is built from TRBV6-6 and TRBJ2-3; 9 bases are a match to TRBD2. V trimming: 5 bases; J trimming: 2 bases; junction bases outside the gene matches: 5. The CDR3 sequence is 15 residues long. Germline CDR1 MNHNY, CDR2 SVGAGI (reference sequence).

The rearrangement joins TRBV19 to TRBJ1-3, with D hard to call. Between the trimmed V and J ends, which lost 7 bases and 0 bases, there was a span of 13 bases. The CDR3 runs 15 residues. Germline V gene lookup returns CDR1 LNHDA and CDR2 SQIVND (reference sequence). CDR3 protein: CASKLRSSSGNTIYF. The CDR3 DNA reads TGTGCCAGTAAACTGCGATCGAGCTCTGGAAACACCATATATTTT.

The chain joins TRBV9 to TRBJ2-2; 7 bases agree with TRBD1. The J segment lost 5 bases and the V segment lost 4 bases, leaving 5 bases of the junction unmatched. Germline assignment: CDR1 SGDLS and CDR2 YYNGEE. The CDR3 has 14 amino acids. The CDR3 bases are TGTGCCAGCAGCCGAGGACAGGCAACCGGGGAGCTGTTTTTT. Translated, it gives CASSRGQATGELFF.

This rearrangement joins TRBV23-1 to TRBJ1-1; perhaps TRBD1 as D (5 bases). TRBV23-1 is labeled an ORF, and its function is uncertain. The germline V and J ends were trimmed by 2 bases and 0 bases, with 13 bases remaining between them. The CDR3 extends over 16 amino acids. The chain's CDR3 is CASSQGRPGMNTEAFF. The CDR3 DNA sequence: TGCGCCAGCAGTCAAGGTCGGCCAGGGATGAACACTGAAGCTTTCTTT.

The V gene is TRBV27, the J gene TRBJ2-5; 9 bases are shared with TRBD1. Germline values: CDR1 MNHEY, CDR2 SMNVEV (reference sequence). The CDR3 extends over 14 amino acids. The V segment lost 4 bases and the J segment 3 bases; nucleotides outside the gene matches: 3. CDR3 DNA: TGTGCCAGCAGTTCCCGGACAGGGGAAGAGACCCAGTACTTC. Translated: CASSSRTGEETQYF.